The rows below give T cell receptor beta chains drawn from one sample of a study of OX40 agonist ivuxolimab in advanced cancers. Clones were read by immunoSEQ multiplex PCR, and TCRdb kept only the in-frame ones, dropping some. Here the sample spans 65,000 to 80,000 clones, 84% being singletons. Sequenced here: CD4+ or CD8+ T cells sorted from blood, sampled in a trial of the OX40 agonist ivuxolimab. These receptors originate from an adult with an advanced solid tumor such as melanoma, head and neck, liver or kidney cancer. CDR3s include the opening cysteine and the closing phenylalanine or tryptophan. Each record gives: D gene, J gene, V gene, clone size, CDR3 protein, CDR3 DNA. The D gene is left open where the match is weak. Clone sizes are given selectively: once, few, many, or a class where the clone is expanded.

TRBD1,TRBJ1-3,TRBV2,.,CASSDRDRGGNTIYF,TGTGCCAGCAGTGACCGGGACAGGGGTGGAAACACCATATATTTT
.,TRBJ2-1,TRBV28,.,CASTSIDRPSYNEQFF,TGTGCCAGCACCTCCATAGACAGGCCCTCCTACAATGAGCAGTTCTTC
TRBD2,TRBJ2-7,TRBV5-1,.,CASSLGTSGTYEQYF,TGCGCCAGCAGCTTGGGAACTAGCGGGACCTACGAGCAGTACTTC
.,TRBJ1-5,TRBV9,once,CASSREAGGNQPQHF,TGTGCCAGCAGCCGAGAGGCAGGGGGCAATCAGCCCCAGCATTTT
.,TRBJ2-3,TRBV9,.,CASSVGGAGTDTQYF,TGTGCCAGCAGCGTAGGGGGGGCAGGCACAGATACGCAGTATTTT
TRBD2,TRBJ2-2,TRBV13,once,CASSLARLAGHRELFF,TGTGCCAGCAGCTTAGCGCGGCTAGCGGGTCACCGGGAGCTGTTTTTT
.,TRBJ2-7,TRBV7-2,.,CASRQTGPGAYEQYF,TGTGCCAGCAGACAAACCGGACCAGGGGCCTACGAGCAGTACTTC
TRBD2,TRBJ2-3,TRBV5-1,.,CASSLGTSGTDTQYF,TGCGCCAGCAGCTTGGGGACTAGCGGCACAGATACGCAGTATTTT
TRBD1,TRBJ2-1,TRBV7-2,.,CASSLVGDRADEQFF,TGTGCCAGCAGCTTAGTGGGGGACAGGGCTGATGAGCAGTTCTTC
.,TRBJ1-1,TRBV6-1,.,CASSLGRQNTEAFF,TGTGCCAGCTCCCTGGGACGCCAGAACACTGAAGCTTTCTTT
.,TRBJ1-5,TRBV7-2,few,CASSRTDSNQPQHF,TGTGCCAGCAGCCGGACGGATAGCAATCAGCCCCAGCATTTT
.,TRBJ1-1,TRBV6-6,.,CASSSPGSGNTEAFF,TGTGCCAGCAGCTCCCCCGGGAGCGGGAACACTGAAGCTTTCTTT
TRBD2,TRBJ2-2,TRBV5-1,.,CASSLALREALELFF,TGCGCCAGCAGCTTGGCCTTGCGGGAGGCCTTGGAGCTGTTTTTT
.,TRBJ1-2,TRBV7-2,once,CASSRPGDGYTF,TGTGCCAGCAGCCGTCCAGGGGATGGCTACACCTTC
TRBD1,TRBJ2-7,TRBV6-5,once,CASSAWDSLIF,TGTGCCAGCAGTGCCTGGGACAGTTTGATCTTC
.,TRBJ2-5,TRBV5-1,.,CAGPQETQYF,TGCGCCGGACCACAAGAGACCCAGTACTTC
TRBD2,TRBJ2-3,TRBV7-9,.,CASSLAPLAVFTDTQYF,TGTGCCAGCAGCTTAGCGCCCCTAGCGGTCTTCACAGATACGCAGTATTTT
.,TRBJ1-3,TRBV10-2,few,CASSDSPYRLPGNTIYF,TGCGCCAGCAGTGATTCCCCATACAGACTACCTGGAAACACCATATATTTT
.,TRBJ1-4,TRBV6-6,few,CAGGRANEKLFF,TGTGCCGGGGGAAGGGCGAATGAAAAACTGTTTTTT
.,TRBJ1-6,TRBV7-2,.,CASSSQQGSRSPLHF,TGTGCCAGCAGCTCGCAACAGGGTAGTAGGTCACCCCTCCACTTT